This entry is about one TCR beta chain. No antigen is known for it. This CDR3 contains 10 residues. The V gene's germline CDR1 is SNHLY and CDR2 FYNNEI. V was trimmed by 10 bases and J by 11 bases, leaving 14 bases between them. Profiled with immunoSEQ multiplex PCR; TCRdb holds only in-frame clones, not every one. Of around 230,000 clones listed, 75% to 90% are singletons. These data come from a study of cytomegalovirus exposure and HLA in healthy donors. Overall study results and limits: Many donors carried some public TCRs, although rarity characterized most TCR sequences.

The clonotype originates from a young woman in good health and CMV-seropositive. The sequenced sample consisted of PBMCs. The J gene is TRBJ2-5, the V gene TRBV2; D ambiguous. The CDR3 loop is CATHLTSQYF. Written as DNA, the CDR3 is TGTGCCACCCACCTCACTTCTCAGTACTTC. The whole variable domain, filled in from reference TRBV2 and TRBJ2-5, reads EPEVTQTPSHQVTQMGQEVILRCVPISNHLYFYWYRQILGQKVEFLVSFYNNEISEKSEIFDDQFSVERPDGSNFTLKIRSTKLEDSAMYFCATHLTSQYFGPGTRLLVL.